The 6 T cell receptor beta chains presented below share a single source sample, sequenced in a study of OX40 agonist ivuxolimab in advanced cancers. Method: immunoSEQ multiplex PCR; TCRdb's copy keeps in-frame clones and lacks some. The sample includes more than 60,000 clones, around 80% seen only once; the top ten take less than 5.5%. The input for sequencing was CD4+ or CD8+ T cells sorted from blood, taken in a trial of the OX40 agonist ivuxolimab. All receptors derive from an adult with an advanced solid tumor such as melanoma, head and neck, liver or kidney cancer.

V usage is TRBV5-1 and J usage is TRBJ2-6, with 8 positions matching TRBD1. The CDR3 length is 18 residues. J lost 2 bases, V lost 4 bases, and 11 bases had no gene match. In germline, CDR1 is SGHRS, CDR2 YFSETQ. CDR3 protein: CASSAGQVGGAGANVLTF. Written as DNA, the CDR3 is TGCGCCAGCAGCGCGGGACAGGTTGGAGGGGCTGGGGCCAACGTCCTGACTTTC.

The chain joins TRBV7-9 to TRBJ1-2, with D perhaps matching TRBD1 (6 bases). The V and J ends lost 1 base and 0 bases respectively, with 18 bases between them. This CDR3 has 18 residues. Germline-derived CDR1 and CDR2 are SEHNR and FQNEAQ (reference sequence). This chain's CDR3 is CASSLGLRTDRTNYGYTF. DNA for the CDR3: TGTGCCAGCAGCTTAGGGCTTCGGACAGACCGAACTAACTATGGCTACACCTTC. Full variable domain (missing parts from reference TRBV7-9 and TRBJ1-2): DTGVSQNPRHKITKRGQNVTFRCDPISEHNRLYWYRQTLGQGPEFLTYFQNEAQLEKSRLLSDRFSAERPKGSFSTLEIQRTEQGDSAMYLCASSLGLRTDRTNYGYTFGSGTRLTVV.

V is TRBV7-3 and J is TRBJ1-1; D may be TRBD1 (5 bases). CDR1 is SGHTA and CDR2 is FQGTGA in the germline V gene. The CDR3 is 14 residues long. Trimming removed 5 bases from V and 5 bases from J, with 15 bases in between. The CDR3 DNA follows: TGTGCCAGCAGCGGTACAGGAAGGGGAACTGAAGCTTTCTTT. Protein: CASSGTGRGTEAFF.

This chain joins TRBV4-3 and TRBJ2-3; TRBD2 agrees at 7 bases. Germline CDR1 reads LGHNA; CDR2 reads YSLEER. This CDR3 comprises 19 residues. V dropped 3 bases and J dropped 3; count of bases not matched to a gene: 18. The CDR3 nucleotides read TGCGCCAGCAGCCAGGGATTCAAACGGGGGGAAGGGTCGACAGATACGCAGTATTTT. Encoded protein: CASSQGFKRGEGSTDTQYF.

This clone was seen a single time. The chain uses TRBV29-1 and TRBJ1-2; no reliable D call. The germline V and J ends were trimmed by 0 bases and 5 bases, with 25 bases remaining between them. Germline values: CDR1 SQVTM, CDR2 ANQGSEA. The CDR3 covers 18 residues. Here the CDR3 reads CSVEDPSIVSEGFYGYTF. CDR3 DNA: TGCAGCGTTGAAGATCCCTCGATAGTGTCAGAGGGCTTTTATGGCTACACCTTC.

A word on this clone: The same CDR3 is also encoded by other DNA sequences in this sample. CDR3 sequence reads: CSVEEINYGYTF. CDR3 DNA: TGCAGCGTTGAAGAGATTAACTATGGCTACACCTTC. The chain is built from TRBV29-1 and TRBJ1-2, with D unresolved. Germline values: CDR1 SQVTM, CDR2 ANQGSEA. The V end lost 0 bases, the J end lost 1 base, and 3 bases lay between the germline ends. There are 12 residues in the CDR3. Supplemented by reference TRBV29-1 and TRBJ1-2, the full variable domain reads SAVISQKPSRDICQRGTSLTIQCQVDSQVTMMFWYRQQPGQSLTLIATANQGSEATYESGFVIDKFPISRPNLTFSTLTVSNMSPEDSSIYLCSVEEINYGYTFGSGTRLTVV.